Following are 14 T cell receptor beta chains from one sample sequenced in a study of T cell responses to AZD1222 COVID-19 vaccine. The protocol was immunoSEQ multiplex PCR, while the TCRdb copy is restricted to in-frame clones and leaves out a portion. The sample consists of approximately 120,000 clones, roughly 87% of them appearing once. This material consisted of peripheral blood, taken on day 0 of AZD1222 vaccination. The receptors were gathered from an adult in good health.

V is TRBV10-1 and J is TRBJ2-5; 12 positions agree with TRBD2. The CDR3 covers 15 residues. J gave up 5 bases and V 0 bases, and 1 base lay outside the gene matches. Germline values: CDR1 WNHNN, CDR2 SYGVQD (reference sequence). CDR3: CASSESTSGSETQYF. In DNA, the CDR3 is TGCGCCAGCAGTGAGTCGACTAGCGGGAGTGAGACCCAGTACTTC.

This chain connects TRBV30 to TRBJ2-7; D possibly corresponds to TRBD2 (7 bases). This CDR3 contains 16 residues. V lost 2 bases to trimming and J lost 2 bases, with 19 bases between them. Germline assignment: CDR1 GTSNPN and CDR2 SVGIG (reference sequence). The CDR3 DNA follows: TGTGCCTGGAGTACCGAAAATACAGGGAGGGCCTACGAGCAGTACTTC. Amino acids: CAWSTENTGRAYEQYF.

The J gene is TRBJ1-4, the V gene TRBV9; no clear D. The length of the CDR3 is 15 residues. Germline V gives CDR1 SGDLS, CDR2 YYNGEE. V dropped 0 bases and J dropped 4 bases, with 10 bases sitting between them. The CDR3 spells CASSVAVQNNEKLFF. The CDR3 DNA follows: TGTGCCAGCAGCGTAGCGGTCCAGAATAATGAAAAACTGTTTTTT.

The CDR3 is CASSEGDSRTYEQYF. The CDR3, as DNA: TGTGCCAGCAGTGAGGGGGACAGCCGTACGTACGAGCAGTACTTC. The rearrangement uses TRBV25-1 and TRBJ2-7; 7 bases are shared with TRBD1. The CDR3 is 15 residues long. Germline V gives CDR1 MGHDK, CDR2 SYGVNS. Trimming took 3 bases from V and 4 from J; bases not matched to a gene: 9.

The DNA for the CDR3 is TGTGCCAGCAGTTCGACCCCCTTGAGGCCCCAGCATTTT. Translated: CASSSTPLRPQHF. This chain links TRBV7-2 with TRBJ1-5; D is ambiguous. The germline gives CDR1 SGHTA, CDR2 FQGNSA. The CDR3 is 13 amino acids. Trimming left V 6 bases short and J 9 bases short, with 15 bases between.

CDR3 nucleotide sequence: TGTGCCAGCAGCCTACAGGACGGGCCCCAGCATTTT. As protein: CASSLQDGPQHF. The chain joins TRBV7-9 to TRBJ1-5; maybe TRBD1 (5 bases). V lost 5 bases and J 9 bases, leaving 11 bases between the germline ends. The CDR3 is 12 amino acids. Germline CDR1 reads SEHNR; CDR2 reads FQNEAQ (reference sequence).

The rearrangement uses TRBV28 and TRBJ1-3; D not resolved. This CDR3 contains 17 residues. CDR1 is MDHEN, CDR2 SYDVKM, per germline. V lost 3 bases and J lost 0, with 15 bases in between. CDR3 sequence: CASSFGLGTFSGNTIYF. CDR3 bases: TGTGCCAGCAGTTTTGGGTTGGGTACTTTCTCTGGAAACACCATATATTTT.

This clone was detected only once. V and J are TRBV3-1 (or the pseudogene TRBV3-2) and TRBJ2-2; D possibly matches TRBD1 or TRBD2 (5 bases each). V lost 2 bases, J lost 6 bases, and 7 bases lay in between. CDR1 is LGHDT and CDR2 is YNNKEL in the germline V gene (reference sequence). The CDR3 has 13 amino acids. The DNA of the CDR3 is TGTGCCAGCAGCCAACAGGGACCCGGGGAGCTGTTTTTT. Protein product: CASSQQGPGELFF.

The chain is built from TRBV7-3 and TRBJ1-3, with a tentative D call TRBD1 (6 bases). V gave up 2 bases and J gave up 4 bases, with 12 bases separating them. The CDR3 has 15 amino acids. Germline-derived CDR1 and CDR2 are SGHTA and FQGTGA. CDR3 region: CASSLQGGLGNTIYF. DNA for the CDR3: TGTGCCAGCAGCTTACAAGGGGGATTAGGAAACACCATATATTTT.

The chain carries TRBV24-1 and TRBJ2-1; TRBD2 matches 10 bases. The CDR3 sequence is 16 residues long. Germline CDR1 reads KGHDR; CDR2 reads SFDVKD. Unmatched junction bases numbered 2, after V lost 1 base and J lost 3 bases. The CDR3 sequence: CATSDLASGSYNEQFF. The CDR3 DNA reads TGTGCCACCAGTGATTTAGCTAGCGGGAGCTACAATGAGCAGTTCTTC.

The rearrangement links TRBV7-2 to TRBJ2-3; TRBD1 might be the D (6 bases). V lost 1 base and J lost 4, with 9 bases in between. The CDR3 covers 14 residues. CDR1 and CDR2 (germline): SGHTA, FQGNSA. CDR3 sequence: CASSLETGPDTQYF. CDR3 nucleotides: TGTGCCAGCAGCTTAGAAACAGGGCCAGATACGCAGTATTTT.

This clone was seen a single time. V is TRBV5-1 and J is TRBJ2-7; D tentatively fits TRBD1 or TRBD2 (6 bases each). Trimming took off 2 bases at V and 3 bases at J, with 15 bases between the two ends. The CDR3 loop spans 15 amino acids. Germline V gene lookup returns CDR1 SGHRS and CDR2 YFSETQ. CDR3 nucleotide sequence: TGCGCCAGCAGCTTAGGGGGGATTGGAATCTACGAGCAGTACTTC. Translation: CASSLGGIGIYEQYF.

The chain is built from TRBV6-5 and TRBJ1-1; unclear D gene. Germline CDR1 reads MNHEY; CDR2 reads SVGAGI. This CDR3 has 13 amino acids. The V end was cut by 3 bases, the J end by 7 bases, with 12 bases between. The CDR3 sequence is CASSYYPEDEAFF. The CDR3 DNA sequence: TGTGCCAGCAGTTATTACCCTGAGGATGAAGCTTTCTTT.

The chain has TRBV19 and TRBJ2-1, with unresolved D. The V gene lost 4 bases and the J gene lost 2 bases, with 15 bases spanning the gap. In germline, CDR1 is LNHDA, CDR2 SQIVND (reference sequence). The length of the CDR3 is 16 residues. CDR3 DNA sequence: TGTGCCAGTAGTAAATCCCACCAGGCCCCCTACAATGAGCAGTTCTTC. Residues: CASSKSHQAPYNEQFF.